These 28 T cell receptor beta chains share one sample of origin, sequenced in a study of T cell responses to AZD1222 COVID-19 vaccine. Profiling relied on immunoSEQ multiplex PCR, and the TCRdb table lists in-frame clones only, not all of them. The sample has around 120,000 clones; around 88% are singletons. The sample in question was peripheral blood, obtained 28 days after the second AZD1222 dose. The receptors here all came from an adult who received the AZD1222 COVID-19 vaccine.

V usage is TRBV6-5 and J usage is TRBJ1-5; D not certain. Germline lookup yields CDR1 MNHEY and CDR2 SVGAGI. The CDR3 runs to 14 residues. The V end lost 4 bases, the J end lost 0 bases, and 7 bases lay between the germline ends. The CDR3 is CASSLGSSNQPQHF. CDR3 DNA sequence: TGTGCCAGCAGTTTGGGCAGTAGCAATCAGCCCCAGCATTTT.

The chain employs TRBV27 and TRBJ1-5, with D maybe TRBD1 (5 bases). The CDR3 loop spans 15 amino acids. Trimming took off 4 bases at V and 4 bases at J, with 14 bases between the two ends. Germline CDR1 and CDR2: MNHEY and SMNVEV (reference sequence). This chain's CDR3 is CASSYGDGKNQPQHF. The CDR3 DNA is TGTGCCAGCAGTTACGGGGACGGGAAAAATCAGCCCCAGCATTTT.

CDR3: CASSAVTSGIYNEQFF. The CDR3, as DNA: TGTGCCAGCAGCGCCGTGACTAGCGGGATATACAATGAGCAGTTCTTC. This chain uses TRBV9 with TRBJ2-1; 11 nucleotides align to TRBD2. The germline CDR1 and CDR2 sequences are SGDLS and YYNGEE. The ends lost 3 bases at V and 4 bases at J; junction bases unmatched: 6. The CDR3 extends over 16 amino acids. The whole variable domain, filled in from reference TRBV9 and TRBJ2-1, reads DSGVTQTPKHLITATGQRVTLRCSPRSGDLSVYWYQQSLDQGLQFLIQYYNGEERAKGNILERFSAQQFPDLHSELNLSSLELGDSALYFCASSAVTSGIYNEQFFGPGTRLTVL.

The chain couples TRBV5-1 to TRBJ1-6, with 8 positions matching TRBD1. This CDR3 has 17 amino acids. Germline V lookup: CDR1 SGHRS, CDR2 YFSETQ. V shed 4 bases and J 0 bases; nucleotides not matched to a gene: 6. The CDR3: CASSKGQASSYNSPLHF. The DNA for the CDR3 is TGCGCCAGCAGCAAGGGACAGGCGAGCTCCTATAATTCACCCCTCCACTTT.

This chain uses TRBV11-2 with TRBJ1-2; TRBD1 might be the D (5 bases). V was trimmed by 4 bases and J by 7 bases, leaving 22 bases between them. The CDR3 contains 16 residues. Germline values: CDR1 SGHAT, CDR2 FQNNGV. The CDR3: CASSSGSGGKGPGYTF. CDR3 DNA sequence: TGTGCCAGCAGCTCAGGTTCCGGGGGGAAGGGACCTGGCTACACCTTC. The entire variable domain, with the rest obtained from reference TRBV11-2 and TRBJ1-2, is as follows: EAGVAQSPRYKIIEKRQSVAFWCNPISGHATLYWYQQILGQGPKLLIQFQNNGVVDDSQLPKDRFSAERLKGVDSTLKIQPAKLEDSAVYLCASSSGSGGKGPGYTFGSGTRLTVV.

The rearrangement links TRBV25-1 to TRBJ2-7; D unclear. In germline, CDR1 is MGHDK, CDR2 SYGVNS. Trimming shortened V by 8 bases and J by 4 bases, and 6 bases separated the two germline ends. The CDR3 is 10 amino acids. The CDR3 sequence: CASGSYEQYF. For the CDR3, the DNA is TGTGCCAGCGGATCGTACGAGCAGTACTTC.

V gene TRBV7-2 combines with J gene TRBJ2-7, with 10 bases fitting TRBD2. CDR3 length: 15 amino acids. Per the germline V gene, CDR1 is SGHTA and CDR2 is FQGNSA. V gave up 1 base and J gave up 3 bases; unmatched junction bases: 3. The CDR3 region has the DNA TGTGCCAGCAGCTTAGATGTAGCGGGAGGCTACGAGCAGTACTTC. Its translation: CASSLDVAGGYEQYF. The whole variable domain, remainder taken from reference TRBV7-2 and TRBJ2-7, is GAGVSQSPSNKVTEKGKDVELRCDPISGHTALYWYRQSLGQGLEFLIYFQGNSAPDKSGLPSDRFSAERTGGSVSTLTIQRTQQEDSAVYLCASSLDVAGGYEQYFGPGTRLTVT.

The rearrangement links TRBV6-2 or TRBV6-3 to TRBJ2-2, with D unresolved. The CDR3 totals 13 residues. V was clipped by 2 bases and J by 9 bases, with 10 bases between them. In germline, CDR1 is MNHEY, CDR2 SVGEGT. The CDR3 DNA reads TGTGCCAGCAGTTACCCTATGACGAGGGAGCTGTTTTTT. This sequence encodes CASSYPMTRELFF.

In its sample, this clone was seen once. The rearrangement links TRBV4-2 to TRBJ2-7; D uncertain. This CDR3 is built from 14 residues. CDR1 and CDR2 from the germline V gene are LGHNA and YNFKEQ. Trimming cost V 1 base and J 2 bases, with 9 bases left between them. The CDR3 spells CASSQVFLTYEQYF. The DNA of the CDR3 is TGTGCCAGCAGCCAAGTTTTTCTAACCTACGAGCAGTACTTC.

This clone was observed a few times. The chain recombines TRBV7-6 with TRBJ1-1; TRBD1 might be the D (6 bases). The CDR3 loop spans 15 amino acids. Germline V gene data show CDR1 as SGHVS and CDR2 as FNYEAQ. Trimming took 1 base from V and 2 from J, leaving 11 bases between them. CDR3: CASSLVAGANTEAFF. As DNA, the CDR3 is TGTGCCAGCAGCTTAGTTGCGGGGGCAAACACTGAAGCTTTCTTT.

This clone showed up just once. V is TRBV7-3 and J is TRBJ2-7, with a tentative D call TRBD2 (5 bases). Germline lookup yields CDR1 SGHTA and CDR2 FQGTGA. Between the trimmed V and J ends, which lost 5 bases and 6 bases, there was a span of 14 bases. The CDR3 has 13 amino acids. The CDR3 region is CASSPGVRGEQYF. DNA for the CDR3: TGTGCCAGCAGCCCCGGGGTACGGGGCGAGCAGTACTTC.

V usage is TRBV7-9 and J usage is TRBJ2-7; D is unresolved. CDR1 is SEHNR, CDR2 FQNEAQ, per germline (reference sequence). The CDR3 totals 14 residues. V was clipped by 1 base and J by 0 bases, with 7 bases between them. The CDR3 spells CASSLGRNSYEQYF. For the CDR3, the DNA is TGTGCCAGCAGCTTAGGCAGGAACTCCTACGAGCAGTACTTC.

This clone was seen a handful of times. CDR3 bases: TGTGCCAGCACCCCGGTGGGGACGGGACCCTACGAGCAGTACTTC. As protein: CASTPVGTGPYEQYF. The chain recombines TRBV7-9 with TRBJ2-7, with D perhaps TRBD1 or TRBD2 (5 bases each). Trimming took 7 bases from V and 2 from J, leaving 18 bases between them. The CDR3 is made up of 15 amino acids. The germline CDR1 and CDR2 sequences are SEHNR and FQNEAQ (reference sequence).

The chain recombines TRBV9 with TRBJ2-2; D ambiguous. Trimming cost V 0 bases and J 1 base, with 7 bases left between them. The germline V gene encodes CDR1 SGDLS and CDR2 YYNGEE. This CDR3 region has 15 residues. The CDR3 bases are TGTGCCAGCAGCGTAGGGACGGTGAACACCGGGGAGCTGTTTTTT. Protein: CASSVGTVNTGELFF.

The rearrangement joins TRBV19 to TRBJ2-1; 9 nucleotides match TRBD1. V lost 1 base, J lost 6 bases, and 7 bases stayed unmatched. The CDR3 loop spans 16 amino acids. Germline V gene lookup returns CDR1 LNHDA and CDR2 SQIVND (reference sequence). The CDR3 DNA reads TGTGCCAGTAGTATAGGTGTACAGGGGGCGATCAATGAGCAGTTCTTC. Residues: CASSIGVQGAINEQFF.

This chain links TRBV28 with TRBJ1-2; the D gene is possibly TRBD1 (5 bases). V lost 5 bases and J lost 4, with 14 bases in between. Germline CDR1 MDHEN, CDR2 SYDVKM. The CDR3 totals 14 residues. For the CDR3, the DNA is TGTGCCAGCAGTCTCGACAGAACCCTCTATGGCTACACCTTC. It encodes CASSLDRTLYGYTF.

This chain connects TRBV7-9 to TRBJ1-2; 8 nucleotides line up with TRBD1. The CDR3 is 16 residues long. J gave up 7 bases and V 0 bases, and 10 bases lay outside the gene matches. Germline V gene data show CDR1 as SEHNR and CDR2 as FQNEAQ (reference sequence). CDR3 region: CASSLAFGQGEGGYTF. Here the CDR3 DNA reads TGTGCCAGCAGCTTAGCATTCGGACAGGGAGAGGGTGGCTACACCTTC.

The J gene is TRBJ2-7, the V gene TRBV28; 8 bases align to TRBD1. Trimming at V came to 8 bases and at J to 5 bases, leaving 11 bases not matched to a gene. Germline-derived CDR1 and CDR2 are MDHEN and SYDVKM. This CDR3 spans 14 amino acids. The chain's CDR3 is CASFVTGGLNEQYF. CDR3 coding DNA: TGTGCCAGCTTCGTAACAGGGGGTCTGAACGAGCAGTACTTC.

This sequence joins TRBV27 and TRBJ1-6, with D uncertain. The germline V gene has CDR1 MNHEY and CDR2 SMNVEV (reference sequence). V was trimmed by 2 bases and J by 6 bases, leaving 11 bases between them. The CDR3 is 15 amino acids. CDR3 region: CASSLGRTLNSPLHF. For the CDR3, the DNA is TGTGCCAGCAGTTTAGGCAGAACACTTAATTCACCCCTCCACTTT.

The chain recombines TRBV9 with TRBJ2-5; TRBD2 aligns across 7 bases. V lost 0 bases and J lost 5; bases outside the gene matches: 10. In germline, CDR1 is SGDLS, CDR2 YYNGEE. The CDR3 totals 16 residues. In nucleotides, the CDR3 is TGTGCCAGCAGCGTAGTTGGGGGAGGGACGGGCGAGACCCAGTACTTC. This sequence encodes CASSVVGGGTGETQYF.

The chain couples TRBV5-1 to TRBJ1-1; unclear D gene. Germline V gene data show CDR1 as SGHRS and CDR2 as YFSETQ. V lost 0 bases and J lost 7, with 16 bases in between. CDR3 length equals 15 residues. CDR3 coding DNA: TGCGCCAGCAGCTTGGGGGCCCGGGGAGAGGTTGAAGCTTTCTTT. This codes for CASSLGARGEVEAFF.

This clone was recorded a few times. The CDR3 DNA follows: TGTGCCAGCAGGACCGGGACCGGGGTTTACGAGCAGTACTTC. Its protein is CASRTGTGVYEQYF. The chain links TRBV11-3 to TRBJ2-7; D is perhaps TRBD1 or TRBD2 (5 bases each). Trimming removed 6 bases at V and 4 bases at J, with 16 bases between. Germline loops: CDR1 SGHNT, CDR2 YENEEA. The CDR3 covers 14 residues.

This CDR3 is CATKGQVGVGELFF. CDR3 sequence (DNA): TGTGCCACAAAGGGACAGGTCGGAGTCGGGGAGCTGTTTTTT. The chain combines TRBV28 with TRBJ2-2; TRBD1 agrees at 8 bases. CDR1 MDHEN and CDR2 SYDVKM come from the germline V gene. Trimming cost V 10 bases and J 7 bases; bases outside gene matches: 11. The CDR3 is 14 residues long.

The V gene is TRBV29-1, the J gene TRBJ1-5, with a weak D call TRBD1 (5 bases). The CDR3 is made up of 12 amino acids. The V end lost 7 bases, the J end lost 4 bases, and 11 bases lay between the germline ends. CDR1 is SQVTM and CDR2 is ANQGSEA in the germline V gene. CDR3 DNA: TGCAGCGGGGGGGACCTAAATCAGCCCCAGCATTTT. Protein product: CSGGDLNQPQHF.

This chain uses TRBV11-3 with TRBJ2-5; 10 positions match TRBD2. With 2 bases clipped from V and 4 bases from J, the junction kept 7 bases outside the gene matches. The CDR3 has 16 amino acids. Germline CDR1 SGHNT, CDR2 YENEEA. In nucleotides, the CDR3 is TGTGCCAGCAGCTTAATGAGCGGGGGGGCGGGAGAGACCCAGTACTTC. This gives the protein CASSLMSGGAGETQYF.

The chain is built from TRBV19 and TRBJ2-1; a possible D gene is TRBD2 (6 bases). CDR1 and CDR2 from the germline V gene are LNHDA and SQIVND (reference sequence). V lost 4 bases and J lost 2, with 12 bases in between. The CDR3 sequence is 15 residues long. CDR3 in amino acids: CASSTTSYAYNEQFF. The CDR3 nucleotides read TGTGCCAGTAGTACAACTAGCTACGCCTACAATGAGCAGTTCTTC. Together with reference TRBV19 and TRBJ2-1, the CDR3 gives the full variable domain: DGGITQSPKYLFRKEGQNVTLSCEQNLNHDAMYWYRQDPGQGLRLIYYSQIVNDFQKGDIAEGYSVSREKKESFPLTVTSAQKNPTAFYLCASSTTSYAYNEQFFGPGTRLTVL.

This clone was found a few times. The rearrangement links TRBV19 to TRBJ2-1; no definite D call. V gave up 0 bases and J gave up 5 bases, with 8 bases separating them. The CDR3 covers 14 residues. Germline V gene sequence: CDR1 LNHDA, CDR2 SQIVND (reference sequence). CDR3 sequence reads: CASSIDGSNNEQFF. Written as DNA, the CDR3 is TGTGCCAGTAGTATAGACGGATCGAACAATGAGCAGTTCTTC. Drawing the rest from reference TRBV19 and TRBJ2-1, the complete variable domain is DGGITQSPKYLFRKEGQNVTLSCEQNLNHDAMYWYRQDPGQGLRLIYYSQIVNDFQKGDIAEGYSVSREKKESFPLTVTSAQKNPTAFYLCASSIDGSNNEQFFGPGTRLTVL.

V gene TRBV25-1 combines with J gene TRBJ2-7; no firm D call. V gave up 4 bases and J gave up 3 bases, with 10 bases separating them. The CDR3 totals 13 residues. Per germline, CDR1 MGHDK and CDR2 SYGVNS. As DNA, the CDR3 is TGTGCCAGCAGTGCTCCCGGCCACTACGAGCAGTACTTC. As protein: CASSAPGHYEQYF.